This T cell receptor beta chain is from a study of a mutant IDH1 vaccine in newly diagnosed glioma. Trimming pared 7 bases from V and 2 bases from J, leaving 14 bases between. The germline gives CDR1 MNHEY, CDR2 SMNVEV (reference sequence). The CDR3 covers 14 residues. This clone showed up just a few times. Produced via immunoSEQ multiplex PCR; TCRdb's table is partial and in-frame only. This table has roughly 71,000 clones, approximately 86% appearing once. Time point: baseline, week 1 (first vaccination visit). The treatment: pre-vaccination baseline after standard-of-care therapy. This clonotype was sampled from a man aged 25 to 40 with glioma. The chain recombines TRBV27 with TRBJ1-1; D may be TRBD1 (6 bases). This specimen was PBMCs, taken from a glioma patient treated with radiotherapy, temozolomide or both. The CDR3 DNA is TGTGCCAGCAACCCCACCGGGGGCAACACTGAAGCTTTCTTT. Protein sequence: CASNPTGGNTEAFF.